Following are 15 T cell receptor beta chains from one sample sequenced in a study of blood T cells in healthy people across ages. For the second PCR, which ran for 7 to 11 cycles, a sample-barcoded 5' primer and a J-beta primer mix were used. TCRdb called the 5' RACE reads again in MiXCR, with one record for every CDR3 protein. The table includes 1.5 million or so distinct CDR3 sequences, 42% detected once. The specimen sequenced was blood. The receptors derive from a woman aged 18-29 years in good health.

This clonotype was found a few times. The chain recombines TRBV3-1 with TRBJ2-7, with TRBD2 matching 7 bases. J lost 4 bases, V lost 4 bases, and 13 bases had no gene match. There are 16 residues in the CDR3. CDR1 and CDR2 from the germline V gene are LGHDT and YNNKEL (reference sequence). The CDR3 protein is CASSRTGLPQVYEQYF. The CDR3, as DNA: TGTGCCAGCAGCCGGACGGGACTACCGCAGGTTTACGAGCAGTACTTC.

This chain joins TRBV9 and TRBJ2-1; 11 bases map to TRBD1. Unmatched junction bases numbered 11, after V lost 3 bases and J lost 0 bases. Germline V gives CDR1 SGDLS, CDR2 YYNGEE. The CDR3 runs to 19 residues. The CDR3 nucleotides are TGTGCCAGCAGCGCGGCCGGGACAGGGGGTGAAGACTCCTACAATGAGCAGTTCTTC. It encodes CASSAAGTGGEDSYNEQFF.

In its sample, this clonotype was seen a few times. This sequence joins TRBV18 and TRBJ2-5, with TRBD2 matching over 10 bases. CDR3 size: 15 residues. Germline loops: CDR1 KGHSH, CDR2 LQKENI. Losses at the gene ends were 5 bases for V and 11 bases for J; bases not matched to a gene: 14. CDR3 nucleotide sequence: TGTGCCAGCTCAACCCGACTAGCGGGTTACAATGAGCAGTACTTC. Translating gives CASSTRLAGYNEQYF.

CDR3 loop: CSAFLTPGDNEQFF. The CDR3 DNA sequence: TGCAGTGCTTTCCTAACCCCGGGAGACAATGAGCAGTTCTTC. The chain couples TRBV20-1 to TRBJ2-1, with a tentative D call TRBD2 (6 bases). Germline CDR1 and CDR2: DFQATT and SNEGSKA (reference sequence). Trimming removed 5 bases at V and 5 bases at J, with 16 bases between. This CDR3 comprises 14 residues.

Only a few counts were recorded for this clonotype. J is TRBJ2-1 and V is TRBV6-5; 10 bases are a match to TRBD1. This CDR3 has 15 residues. Germline V gives CDR1 MNHEY, CDR2 SVGAGI. V gave up 6 bases and J gave up 8 bases; unmatched junction bases: 10. The CDR3 spells CASRPGTGAAYEQFF. For the CDR3, the DNA is TGTGCCAGCAGACCCGGGACAGGGGCAGCGTATGAGCAGTTCTTC.

The rearrangement links TRBV20-1 to TRBJ2-7; D may be TRBD2 (6 bases). V was trimmed by 0 bases and J by 2 bases, leaving 11 bases between them. The germline CDR1 and CDR2 sequences are DFQATT and SNEGSKA (reference sequence). This CDR3 spans 14 amino acids. CDR3 sequence reads: CSAREGRGAYEQYF. Written as DNA, the CDR3 is TGCAGTGCTAGAGAGGGGCGGGGCGCCTACGAGCAGTACTTC.

V usage is TRBV15 and J usage is TRBJ2-3; 9 bases map to TRBD1. Germline lookup yields CDR1 LNHNV and CDR2 YYDKDF (reference sequence). This CDR3 comprises 15 residues. The trim removed 6 bases at V and 3 bases at J, leaving 7 bases unmatched. DNA for the CDR3: TGTGCCACCAGTGTGAGGGACAGGGTAACAGATACGCAGTATTTT. This sequence encodes CATSVRDRVTDTQYF.

The chain has TRBV6-5 and TRBJ2-4; a possible D gene is TRBD2 (5 bases). V lost 2 bases to trimming and J lost 1 base, with 6 bases between them. The germline CDR1 and CDR2 sequences are MNHEY and SVGAGI. The CDR3 totals 14 residues. The CDR3 DNA follows: TGTGCCAGCAGTTACCGCGGGGCCAAAAACATTCAGTACTTC. This translates into CASSYRGAKNIQYF.

The chain is built from TRBV14 and TRBJ2-2; 7 positions match TRBD2. The trim removed 3 bases at V and 7 bases at J, leaving 11 bases unmatched. From germline, CDR1 is SGHDN and CDR2 FVKESK. The CDR3 consists of 16 residues. CDR3 sequence: CASSQDGGSRVGELFF. CDR3 in DNA: TGTGCCAGCAGCCAGGATGGCGGGAGTCGGGTCGGGGAGCTGTTTTTT. The full variable domain, in which reference TRBV14 and TRBJ2-2 provide the parts outside the CDR3, is EAGVTQFPSHSVIEKGQTVTLRCDPISGHDNLYWYRRVMGKEIKFLLHFVKESKQDESGMPNNRFLAERTGGTYSTLKVQPAELEDSGVYFCASSQDGGSRVGELFFGEGSRLTVL.

This clonotype was observed a handful of times. The chain couples TRBV4-1 to TRBJ2-1, with D uncertain. This CDR3 spans 13 amino acids. V lost 4 bases and J lost 3, with 7 bases in between. In germline, CDR1 is MGHRA, CDR2 YSYEKL. The CDR3 spells CASSPDIYNEQFF. In nucleotides, the CDR3 is TGCGCCAGCAGCCCCGACATCTACAATGAGCAGTTCTTC.

A few counts support this clonotype. This chain uses TRBV29-1 with TRBJ1-1; D gene uncertain. Trimming shortened V by 4 bases and J by 0 bases, and 12 bases separated the two germline ends. This CDR3 contains 14 residues. In germline, CDR1 is SQVTM, CDR2 ANQGSEA. The CDR3 DNA is TGCAGCGTTGTTCTGGTGGCTCTGAACACTGAAGCTTTCTTT. This gives the protein CSVVLVALNTEAFF.

The chain recombines TRBV20-1 with TRBJ2-5, with 8 bases matching TRBD1. CDR1 and CDR2 from the germline V gene are DFQATT and SNEGSKA (reference sequence). This CDR3 contains 15 residues. V was pared by 3 bases and J by 1 base, with 7 bases of the junction left unmatched. The CDR3 region has the DNA TGCAGTGCTAGCCAGGGGGCGGCGGTCCAAGAGACCCAGTACTTC. Protein product: CSASQGAAVQETQYF.

This clonotype was recorded a few times. The V call is TRBV5-1, the J call TRBJ1-1, with TRBD1 identical over 7 bases. There are 15 residues in the CDR3. Germline V gene lookup returns CDR1 SGHRS and CDR2 YFSETQ. The V gene end was trimmed by 4 bases and the J gene end by 4 bases; junction bases not matched to a gene: 10. Here the CDR3 reads CASSPVTGSGTEAFF. CDR3 nucleotides: TGCGCCAGCAGCCCCGTGACAGGGTCGGGCACTGAAGCTTTCTTT.

The genes are TRBV20-1 and TRBJ2-4; 10 bases align to TRBD1. The J call may be mistaken, given a closer DNA end match to TRBJ2-7. This CDR3 is built from 15 residues. Germline V gene sequence: CDR1 DFQATT, CDR2 SNEGSKA (reference sequence). The CDR3 nucleotides read TGCAGTGCTAGTCGAGACAGGGGGCGTTCCTACGAGCAGTACTTC. Encoded protein: CSASRDRGRSYEQYF.

The chain is built from TRBV5-4 and TRBJ2-3; 11 bases fit TRBD2. Trimming removed 0 bases from V and 0 bases from J; junction bases left unmatched: 6. This CDR3 has 18 residues. Germline CDR1 reads SGHNT; CDR2 reads YYREEE (reference sequence). This CDR3 reads CASSLALAGGPSTDTQYF. DNA for the CDR3: TGTGCCAGCAGCTTGGCGCTAGCGGGAGGACCCAGCACAGATACGCAGTATTTT.